This T cell receptor beta chain stems from a study of T cell responses to AZD1222 COVID-19 vaccine. Findings and limits, study-wide: Vaccination with two AZD1222 doses was followed by a rise in Spike-specific TCR breadth and depth. Researchers took repertoire samples only after the peak T cell response had come. Spike-wide vaccine-associated CD4 TCRs dominated at 160-218 and 743-854.

In this sample, this clone turned up a few times. Its antigen is currently unknown. After removal of 6 bases from V and 10 bases from J, the junction contained 7 bases not matched to a gene. Germline V gives CDR1 MNHEY, CDR2 SVGAGI. CDR3 size: 13 residues. Data came from immunoSEQ multiplex PCR; TCRdb stores just in-frame clones and leaves some out. The table lists about 110,000 clones, approximately 91% of them singletons. Material: peripheral blood, obtained on day 0 of MenACWY control vaccination. This sequence originates from an adult in good health. This rearrangement joins TRBV6-5 to TRBJ1-4; 8 positions agree with TRBD1. CDR3 in DNA: TGTGCCAGCAGCGGACAGGGAAAGGGAAAACTGTTTTTT. This translates into CASSGQGKGKLFF.